The following is a T cell receptor (beta chain) sequence with its context. Repertoires were generated with immunoSEQ multiplex PCR, while TCRdb's copy carries only in-frame clones and drops some. The repertoire has more than 90,000 clones, about 80% of them found once; the top ten carry 4.1%. The sample originates from a study of blood T cell repertoires in COVID-19. The germline V and J ends were trimmed by 4 bases and 0 bases, with 7 bases remaining between them. This CDR3 contains 13 residues. The chain carries TRBV12-3 or TRBV12-4 and TRBJ2-7; tentative D call: TRBD1 (5 bases). Sequenced sample: peripheral blood. The TCR comes from a man between 60 and 70 years old with acute or convalescent COVID-19. The DNA for the CDR3 is TGTGCCAGCAGTTACAGGAGCTCCTACGAGCAGTACTTC. This translates into CASSYRSSYEQYF.